The 29 T cell receptor beta chains listed next were all sequenced from one sample in a study of cytomegalovirus exposure and HLA in healthy donors. PCR amplification relied on 60 Vbeta primers (plus 13 Jbeta primers). TCRdb keeps only in-frame clones here, not all; method: immunoSEQ multiplex PCR. Its table records some 75,000 clones. Sequenced: PBMCs. Source of these receptors: a boy aged 10-17 years in good health and CMV-seronegative.

The chain uses TRBV5-1 and TRBJ2-5; 8 bases align to TRBD2. The CDR3 covers 16 residues. Germline V gene data show CDR1 as SGHRS and CDR2 as YFSETQ. V shed 3 bases and J 1 base; nucleotides not matched to a gene: 8. In DNA form, the CDR3 reads TGCGCCAGCAGCTCGGGGGGGTCAGGCCTCCAAGAGACCCAGTACTTC. Translation: CASSSGGSGLQETQYF.

The chain uses TRBV19 and TRBJ2-3, with 11 bases that match TRBD1. The CDR3 spans 16 residues. Germline CDR1 LNHDA, CDR2 SQIVND (reference sequence). V shed 6 bases and J 1 base; nucleotides not matched to a gene: 6. CDR3 in DNA: TGTGCCAGTAGCCCGGACAGGGGGCAAGGCACAGATACGCAGTATTTT. Residues: CASSPDRGQGTDTQYF.

The chain joins TRBV7-2 to TRBJ2-3; TRBD2 might be the D (6 bases). V lost 1 base and J lost 6, with 11 bases in between. The germline V gene encodes CDR1 SGHTA and CDR2 FQGNSA. This CDR3 comprises 14 residues. The CDR3 protein is CASSLVGSSDTQYF. DNA of the CDR3: TGTGCCAGCAGCTTAGTCGGGAGTAGCGATACGCAGTATTTT. The full variable domain, completed using reference TRBV7-2 and TRBJ2-3, is GAGVSQSPSNKVTEKGKDVELRCDPISGHTALYWYRQSLGQGLEFLIYFQGNSAPDKSGLPSDRFSAERTGGSVSTLTIQRTQQEDSAVYLCASSLVGSSDTQYFGPGTRLTVL.

This sequence joins TRBV10-3 and TRBJ2-2, with D possibly being TRBD2 (5 bases). V lost 3 bases, J lost 5 bases, and 7 bases lay in between. This CDR3 is 13 amino acids long. Germline values: CDR1 ENHRY, CDR2 SYGVKD. For the CDR3, the DNA is TGTGCCATCAGTGATGGCGGGACCGGGGAGCTGTTTTTT. Translated: CAISDGGTGELFF.

The chain links TRBV5-1 to TRBJ2-3; TRBD2 agrees at 9 bases. Germline V gene data show CDR1 as SGHRS and CDR2 as YFSETQ. The CDR3 spans 18 residues. V lost 3 bases, J lost 0 bases, and 11 bases stayed unmatched. The CDR3 reads CASSWGASGATSTDTQYF. The DNA for the CDR3 is TGCGCCAGCAGCTGGGGGGCTAGCGGGGCGACTAGCACAGATACGCAGTATTTT.

The genes are TRBV20-1 and TRBJ2-5; D may be TRBD2 (6 bases). Germline CDR1 DFQATT, CDR2 SNEGSKA (reference sequence). The V end was cut by 6 bases, the J end by 7 bases, with 12 bases between. CDR3 size: 11 residues. CDR3 amino acids: CSALMGGTQYF. Here the CDR3 DNA reads TGCAGTGCCCTCATGGGAGGGACCCAGTACTTC.

The gene calls are TRBV4-2 and TRBJ1-1, with D maybe TRBD1 (5 bases). V lost 0 bases to trimming and J lost 2 bases, with 13 bases between them. Germline V lookup: CDR1 LGHNA, CDR2 YNFKEQ. The CDR3 spans 16 residues. CDR3 sequence: CASSQDRRGVNTEAFF. The DNA for the CDR3 is TGTGCCAGCAGCCAAGACCGGCGGGGGGTTAACACTGAAGCTTTCTTT.

This sequence joins TRBV6-1 and TRBJ1-6; D not certain. CDR1 MNHNS and CDR2 SASEGT come from the germline V gene. V was shortened by 2 bases and J by 4 bases, with 12 bases between the two germline ends. The CDR3 sequence is 16 residues long. CDR3 DNA sequence: TGTGCCAGCAGTGAATCCCTGGCAGTATATAATTCACCCCTCCACTTT. Protein: CASSESLAVYNSPLHF.

The chain combines TRBV19 with TRBJ1-3, with 7 bases aligning to TRBD1. Germline CDR1 reads LNHDA; CDR2 reads SQIVND (reference sequence). V was clipped by 6 bases and J by 2 bases; unmatched bases: 10. This CDR3 region has 16 residues. The CDR3 here is CASSPAGQLPGNTIYF. CDR3 in DNA: TGTGCCAGTAGCCCGGCGGGACAGTTACCTGGAAACACCATATATTTT.

In nucleotides, the CDR3 is TGTGCCAGCAGCGTAGGACAGGCTCAATACTATGGCTACACCTTC. Amino acids: CASSVGQAQYYGYTF. V and J are TRBV9 and TRBJ1-2; a weak D match, TRBD1 (6 bases). The V end was cut by 0 bases, the J end by 3 bases, with 12 bases between. The CDR3 covers 15 residues. Germline CDR1 SGDLS, CDR2 YYNGEE.

The chain carries TRBV6-4 and TRBJ2-1; 9 nucleotides match TRBD1. J gave up 2 bases and V 3 bases, and 5 bases lay outside the gene matches. Germline CDR1 and CDR2: MRHNA and SNTAGT. This CDR3 comprises 16 residues. In DNA, the CDR3 is TGTGCCAGCAGTGAGCGGGGACAGGGTGCCTACAATGAGCAGTTCTTC. This encodes CASSERGQGAYNEQFF.

The chain recombines TRBV9 with TRBJ2-1; no reliable D call. The ends were cut back, 3 bases at V and 4 bases at J, with 8 bases in the middle. The V gene's germline CDR1 is SGDLS and CDR2 YYNGEE. The CDR3 is 13 amino acids. In DNA form, the CDR3 reads TGTGCCAGCAGCGCGTTAGATTACAATGAGCAGTTCTTC. Its protein is CASSALDYNEQFF.

The chain is built from TRBV5-6 and TRBJ1-2; TRBD1 matches at 8 bases. After removal of 0 bases from V and 6 bases from J, the junction contained 4 bases not matched to a gene. The germline V gene has CDR1 SGHDT and CDR2 YYEEEE. This CDR3 has 14 residues. The CDR3 bases are TGTGCCAGCAGCTTGGACAGGGGGGTTGATGGCTACACCTTC. Encoded protein: CASSLDRGVDGYTF.

Note on this clone: The junction shows a germline mismatch at one end, possibly a read error. The sample carries other DNA sequences with the same CDR3. The chain uses TRBV4-2 and TRBJ1-6; 8 bases are a match to TRBD1. The CDR3 consists of 21 residues. The germline V gene encodes CDR1 LGHNA and CDR2 YNFKEQ. In DNA, the CDR3 is TGTGCCAGCAGCCAAGAGATGACAGGGGTTCGCCCGAACTCCTATAATTCACCCCTACACTTT. This translates into CASSQEMTGVRPNSYNSPLHF.

The CDR3 here is CASSPSRGTLDPEAFF. The CDR3 DNA sequence: TGTGCCAGCTCACCATCACGGGGTACTTTGGACCCTGAAGCTTTCTTT. The chain joins TRBV18 to TRBJ1-1; the D is unclear. The CDR3 is made up of 16 amino acids. Germline CDR1 reads KGHSH; CDR2 reads LQKENI. The ends were cut back, 2 bases at V and 6 bases at J, with 19 bases in the middle.

This chain uses TRBV7-9 with TRBJ2-7; D might be TRBD2 (6 bases). CDR3 length: 17 residues. V lost 3 bases and J lost 4, with 22 bases in between. Germline V gene sequence: CDR1 SEHNR, CDR2 FQNEAQ (reference sequence). As DNA, the CDR3 is TGTGCCAGCAGCTTTGCAGGATCCAGGTTGGGGGGTTACGAGCAGTACTTC. Translation: CASSFAGSRLGGYEQYF.

The rearrangement links TRBV27 to TRBJ2-1, with D possibly being TRBD2 (5 bases). The CDR3 covers 14 residues. The germline CDR1 and CDR2 sequences are MNHEY and SMNVEV (reference sequence). V was clipped by 2 bases and J by 1 base, with 6 bases between them. The CDR3 loop is CASSLTGSYNEQFF. In DNA form, the CDR3 reads TGTGCCAGCAGTTTAACGGGGTCCTACAATGAGCAGTTCTTC.

The J gene is TRBJ2-5, the V gene TRBV7-9; perhaps TRBD2 as D (5 bases). V was clipped by 0 bases and J by 3 bases, with 14 bases between them. Germline V CDR1 and CDR2: SEHNR, FQNEAQ (reference sequence). This CDR3 has 16 residues. CDR3 sequence reads: CASSLAPQAREETQYF. The CDR3 bases are TGTGCCAGCAGCTTAGCACCCCAGGCGAGGGAAGAGACCCAGTACTTC.

V usage is TRBV27 and J usage is TRBJ1-1; 11 bases are shared with TRBD1. With 6 bases clipped from V and 6 bases from J, the junction kept 12 bases outside the gene matches. From germline, CDR1 is MNHEY and CDR2 SMNVEV (reference sequence). This CDR3 contains 16 residues. CDR3 region: CASRRTGGVLVAEAFF. CDR3 nucleotide sequence: TGTGCCAGCAGGCGGACAGGGGGCGTTTTAGTCGCTGAAGCTTTCTTT.

V and J are TRBV13 and TRBJ2-5; unclear D gene. Germline V gene lookup returns CDR1 PRHDT and CDR2 FYEKMQ (reference sequence). CDR3 length: 14 residues. The ends were cut back, 2 bases at V and 5 bases at J, with 12 bases in the middle. The CDR3 sequence: CASSLRSVWETQYF. CDR3 sequence (DNA): TGTGCCAGCAGCTTAAGGAGTGTATGGGAGACCCAGTACTTC.

V and J are TRBV4-2 and TRBJ1-2; D perhaps matches TRBD1 (6 bases). Per germline, CDR1 LGHNA and CDR2 YNFKEQ. Between the trimmed V and J ends, which lost 0 bases and 4 bases, there was a span of 15 bases. This CDR3 region has 16 residues. The CDR3 bases are TGTGCCAGCAGCCAAGATCCGACAGGCCAAGGCTATGGCTACACCTTC. It yields the protein CASSQDPTGQGYGYTF.

V gene TRBV27 combines with J gene TRBJ1-1; 10 nucleotides align to TRBD1. Germline loops: CDR1 MNHEY, CDR2 SMNVEV (reference sequence). V was clipped by 6 bases and J by 5 bases; unmatched bases: 9. This CDR3 is 15 amino acids long. Here the CDR3 DNA reads TGTGCCAGCAGACCATGGACAGGGGGTTTAACTGAAGCTTTCTTT. Protein sequence: CASRPWTGGLTEAFF.

The chain uses TRBV6-6 and TRBJ2-3, with D possibly matching TRBD2 (6 bases). This CDR3 contains 14 residues. The V end lost 6 bases, the J end lost 9 bases, and 19 bases lay between the germline ends. The germline V gene has CDR1 MNHNY and CDR2 SVGAGI (reference sequence). The CDR3: CASRRGRQEGTQYF. As DNA, the CDR3 is TGTGCCAGCAGGCGGGGACGCCAGGAGGGAACGCAGTATTTT.

The J gene is TRBJ1-2, the V gene TRBV5-1, with TRBD1 matching 9 bases. Losses at the gene ends were 3 bases for V and 0 bases for J; bases not matched to a gene: 6. The CDR3 has 16 residues. In germline, CDR1 is SGHRS, CDR2 YFSETQ. The CDR3 sequence is CASSSGTGSANYGYTF. CDR3 sequence (DNA): TGCGCCAGCAGCTCCGGGACAGGGTCAGCTAACTATGGCTACACCTTC.

The chain joins TRBV5-1 to TRBJ2-2, with D unclear. Germline V lookup: CDR1 SGHRS, CDR2 YFSETQ. V shed 7 bases and J shed 5 bases, with 9 bases lying between them. The CDR3 is made up of 12 amino acids. The CDR3: CASSDFTGELFF. CDR3 nucleotides: TGCGCCAGCTCCGACTTTACCGGGGAGCTGTTTTTT.

The chain joins TRBV6-5 to TRBJ2-1; D may be TRBD1 (6 bases). CDR3 length equals 16 residues. The germline gives CDR1 MNHEY, CDR2 SVGAGI. The V end lost 0 bases, the J end lost 5 bases, and 14 bases lay between the germline ends. CDR3 bases: TGTGCCAGCAGTTACTCTAGGCAGGGACACGACAATGAGCAGTTCTTC. Translation gives CASSYSRQGHDNEQFF.

This chain connects TRBV7-2 to TRBJ2-7; D call uncertain. The CDR3 sequence is 17 residues long. The V and J ends lost 4 bases and 0 bases respectively, with 19 bases between them. Looked up from germline, CDR1 is SGHTA and CDR2 is FQGNSA. The CDR3 here is CASSWRLRASSSYEQYF. CDR3 in DNA: TGTGCCAGCAGCTGGCGACTTCGAGCGTCTAGCTCCTACGAGCAGTACTTC.

This rearrangement joins TRBV6-1 to TRBJ2-1; 13 bases line up with TRBD2. CDR3 length: 15 residues. The ends lost 2 bases at V and 15 bases at J; junction bases unmatched: 10. The germline V gene has CDR1 MNHNS and CDR2 SASEGT. For the CDR3, the DNA is TGTGCCAGCAGTGAATATTTGGTCACTAGCGGGGGGGGGTTCTTC. Amino acids: CASSEYLVTSGGGFF.

The rearrangement joins TRBV5-6 to TRBJ2-1, with a weak D call TRBD2 (6 bases). The CDR3 has 14 residues. The ends were cut back, 2 bases at V and 7 bases at J, with 13 bases in the middle. CDR1 is SGHDT and CDR2 is YYEEEE in the germline V gene. CDR3 DNA sequence: TGTGCCAGCAGCTTTGGAGGGGTCAAGAATGAGCAGTTCTTC. It codes for CASSFGGVKNEQFF. The full variable domain, rest sourced from reference TRBV5-6 and TRBJ2-1, is DAGVTQSPTHLIKTRGQQVTLRCSPKSGHDTVSWYQQALGQGPQFIFQYYEEEERQRGNFPDRFSGHQFPNYSSELNVNALLLGDSALYLCASSFGGVKNEQFFGPGTRLTVL.